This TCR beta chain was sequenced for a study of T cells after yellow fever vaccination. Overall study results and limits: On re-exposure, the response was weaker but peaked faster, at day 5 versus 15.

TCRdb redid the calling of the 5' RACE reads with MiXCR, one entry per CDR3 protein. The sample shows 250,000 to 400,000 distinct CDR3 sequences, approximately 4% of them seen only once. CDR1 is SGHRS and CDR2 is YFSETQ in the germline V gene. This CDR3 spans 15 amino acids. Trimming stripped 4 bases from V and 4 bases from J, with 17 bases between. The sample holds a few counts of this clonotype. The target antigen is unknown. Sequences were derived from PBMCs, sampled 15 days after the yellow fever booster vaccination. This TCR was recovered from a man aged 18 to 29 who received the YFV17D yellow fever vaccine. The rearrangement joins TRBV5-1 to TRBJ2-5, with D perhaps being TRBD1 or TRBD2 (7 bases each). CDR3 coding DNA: TGCGCCAGCAGCCCCGGGGGAGGGGGCAGAGAGACCCAGTACTTC. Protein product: CASSPGGGGRETQYF.